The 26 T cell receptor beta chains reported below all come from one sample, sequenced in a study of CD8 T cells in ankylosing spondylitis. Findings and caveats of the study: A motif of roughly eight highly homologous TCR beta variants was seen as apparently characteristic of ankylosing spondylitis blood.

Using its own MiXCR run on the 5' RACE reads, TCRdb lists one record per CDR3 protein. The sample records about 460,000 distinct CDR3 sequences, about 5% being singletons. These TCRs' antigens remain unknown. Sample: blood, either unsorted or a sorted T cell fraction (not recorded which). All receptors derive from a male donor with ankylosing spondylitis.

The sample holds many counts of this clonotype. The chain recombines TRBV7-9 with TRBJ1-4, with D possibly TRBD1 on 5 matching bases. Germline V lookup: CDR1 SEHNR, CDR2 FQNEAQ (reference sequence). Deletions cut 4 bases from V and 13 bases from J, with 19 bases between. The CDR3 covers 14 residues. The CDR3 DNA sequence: TGTGCCAGCAGCTCCACCGGGACTCCACAAGGACTGTTTTTT. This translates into CASSSTGTPQGLFF.

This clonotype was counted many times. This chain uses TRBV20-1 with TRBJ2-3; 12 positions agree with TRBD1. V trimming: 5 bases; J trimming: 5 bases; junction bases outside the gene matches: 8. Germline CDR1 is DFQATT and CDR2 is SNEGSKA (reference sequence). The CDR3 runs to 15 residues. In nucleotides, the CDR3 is TGCAGTGCTCATAACCGGGACAGGGGGCAAGATACGCAGTATTTT. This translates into CSAHNRDRGQDTQYF.

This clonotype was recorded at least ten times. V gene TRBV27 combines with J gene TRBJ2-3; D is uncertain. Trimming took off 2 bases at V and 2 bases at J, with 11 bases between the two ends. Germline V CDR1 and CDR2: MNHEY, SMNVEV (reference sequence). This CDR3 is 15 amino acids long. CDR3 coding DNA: TGTGCCAGCAGTTTAGTCGGCCGAGACACAGATACGCAGTATTTT. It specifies CASSLVGRDTDTQYF.

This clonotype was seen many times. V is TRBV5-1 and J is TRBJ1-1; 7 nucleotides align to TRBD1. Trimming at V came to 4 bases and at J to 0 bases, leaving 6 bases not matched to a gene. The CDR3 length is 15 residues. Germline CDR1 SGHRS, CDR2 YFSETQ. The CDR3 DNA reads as TGCGCCAGCAGCCCGCCGGGACAGCTGAACACTGAAGCTTTCTTT. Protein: CASSPPGQLNTEAFF.

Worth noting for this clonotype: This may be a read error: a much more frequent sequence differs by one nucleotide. The chain's CDR3 is CASSEDQGAGDGETQYF. The CDR3 nucleotides read TGTGCCAGCAGTGAAGATCAAGGAGCGGGAGATGGGGAGACCCAGTACTTC. The chain is built from TRBV25-1 and TRBJ2-5; 8 nucleotides match TRBD2. The V gene end was trimmed by 2 bases and the J gene end by 5 bases; junction bases not matched to a gene: 13. Germline-derived CDR1 and CDR2 are MGHDK and SYGVNS. The CDR3 is 17 amino acids.

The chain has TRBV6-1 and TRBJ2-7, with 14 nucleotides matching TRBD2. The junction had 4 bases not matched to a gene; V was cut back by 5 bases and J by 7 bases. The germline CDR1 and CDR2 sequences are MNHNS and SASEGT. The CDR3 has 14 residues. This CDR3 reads CASSPGTSGREQYF. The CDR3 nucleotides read TGTGCCAGCAGTCCCGGGACTAGCGGGAGAGAGCAGTACTTC.

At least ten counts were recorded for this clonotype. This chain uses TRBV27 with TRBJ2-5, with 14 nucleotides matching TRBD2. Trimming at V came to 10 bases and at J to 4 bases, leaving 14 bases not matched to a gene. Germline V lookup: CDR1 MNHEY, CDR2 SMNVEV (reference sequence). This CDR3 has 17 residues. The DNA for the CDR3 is TGTGCCACCCCAACGGGACTAGCGGGAGTCGGGGGAGAGACCCAGTACTTC. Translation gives CATPTGLAGVGGETQYF.

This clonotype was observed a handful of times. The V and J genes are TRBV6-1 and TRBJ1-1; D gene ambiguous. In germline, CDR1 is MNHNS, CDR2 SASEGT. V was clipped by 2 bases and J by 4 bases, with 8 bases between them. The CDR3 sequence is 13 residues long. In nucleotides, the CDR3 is TGTGCCAGCAGTGAAAGTCTAGTCACTGAAGCTTTCTTT. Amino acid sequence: CASSESLVTEAFF.

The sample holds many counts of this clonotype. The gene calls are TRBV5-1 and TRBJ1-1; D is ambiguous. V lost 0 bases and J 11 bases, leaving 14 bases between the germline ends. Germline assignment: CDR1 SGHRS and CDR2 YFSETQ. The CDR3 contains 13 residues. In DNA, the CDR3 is TGCGCCAGCAGCTTGGAGGTAGGAAGAGTGGCTTTCTTT. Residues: CASSLEVGRVAFF.

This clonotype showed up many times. This CDR3 is CSARLLTGAQETQYF. The CDR3 nucleotides are TGCAGTGCTAGACTCCTGACAGGGGCGCAAGAGACCCAGTACTTC. The V call is TRBV20-1, the J call TRBJ2-5; 8 nucleotides align to TRBD1. J was trimmed by 2 bases and V by 2 bases; bases with no gene match: 7. CDR3 length equals 15 residues. Germline V gene sequence: CDR1 DFQATT, CDR2 SNEGSKA (reference sequence).

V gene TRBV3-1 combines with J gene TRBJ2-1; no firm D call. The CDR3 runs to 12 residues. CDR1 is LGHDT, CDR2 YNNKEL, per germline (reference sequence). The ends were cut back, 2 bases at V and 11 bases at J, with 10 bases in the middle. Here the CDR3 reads CASSQTFLQQFF. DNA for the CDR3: TGTGCCAGCAGCCAAACGTTCCTTCAGCAGTTCTTC.

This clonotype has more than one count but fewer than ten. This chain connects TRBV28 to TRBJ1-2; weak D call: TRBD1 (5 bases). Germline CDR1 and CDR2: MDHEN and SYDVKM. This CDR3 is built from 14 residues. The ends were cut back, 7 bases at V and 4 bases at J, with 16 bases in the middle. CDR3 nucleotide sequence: TGTGCCAGCACTTGGGGGGGGGTCTTCTATGGCTACACCTTC. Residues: CASTWGGVFYGYTF.

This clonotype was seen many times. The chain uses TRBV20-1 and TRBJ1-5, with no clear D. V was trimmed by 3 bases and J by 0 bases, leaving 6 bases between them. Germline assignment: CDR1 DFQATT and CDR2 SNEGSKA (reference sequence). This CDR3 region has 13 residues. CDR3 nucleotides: TGCAGTGCTAGTCGCGATAGCAATCAGCCCCAGCATTTT. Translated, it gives CSASRDSNQPQHF.

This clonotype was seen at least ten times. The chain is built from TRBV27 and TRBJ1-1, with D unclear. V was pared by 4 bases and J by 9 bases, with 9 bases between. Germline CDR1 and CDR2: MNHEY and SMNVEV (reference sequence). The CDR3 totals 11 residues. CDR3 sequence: CASSYGPKAFF. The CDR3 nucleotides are TGTGCCAGCAGTTACGGACCGAAAGCTTTCTTT.

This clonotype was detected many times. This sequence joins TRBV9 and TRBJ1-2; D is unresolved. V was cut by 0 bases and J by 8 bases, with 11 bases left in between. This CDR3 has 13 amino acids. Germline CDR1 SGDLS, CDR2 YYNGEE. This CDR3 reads CASSVDGGWGYTF. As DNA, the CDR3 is TGTGCCAGCAGCGTAGATGGTGGTTGGGGCTACACCTTC.

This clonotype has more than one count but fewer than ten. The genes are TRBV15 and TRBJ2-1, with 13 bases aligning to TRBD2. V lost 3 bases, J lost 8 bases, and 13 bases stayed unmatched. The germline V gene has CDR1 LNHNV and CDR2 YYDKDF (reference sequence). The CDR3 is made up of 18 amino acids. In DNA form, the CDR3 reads TGTGCCACCAGCAGTGGAAACTGGACTAGCGGGAGAGGCGATGAGCAGTTCTTC. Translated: CATSSGNWTSGRGDEQFF.

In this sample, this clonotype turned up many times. The CDR3 spells CSATGTSGGSRWETQYF. In DNA, the CDR3 is TGCAGTGCTACCGGGACTAGCGGGGGCTCACGGTGGGAGACCCAGTACTTC. This rearrangement joins TRBV20-1 to TRBJ2-5; TRBD2 matches at 14 bases. The CDR3 is 17 residues long. Trimming removed 4 bases from V and 5 bases from J; junction bases left unmatched: 12. Germline CDR1 is DFQATT and CDR2 is SNEGSKA (reference sequence).

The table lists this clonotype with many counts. The CDR3 loop reads CSAQWTVKETQYF. The DNA for the CDR3 is TGCAGTGCTCAATGGACGGTTAAAGAGACCCAGTACTTC. V is TRBV20-1 and J is TRBJ2-5; D is uncertain. This CDR3 region has 13 residues. Germline V CDR1 and CDR2: DFQATT, SNEGSKA (reference sequence). Trimming shortened V by 5 bases and J by 3 bases, and 13 bases separated the two germline ends.

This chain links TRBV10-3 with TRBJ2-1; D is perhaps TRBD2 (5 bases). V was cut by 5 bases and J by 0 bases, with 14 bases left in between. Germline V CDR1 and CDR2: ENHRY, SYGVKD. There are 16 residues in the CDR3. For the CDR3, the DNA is TGTGCCATCAGTCTTCGGACTTCAAGCTCCTACAATGAGCAGTTCTTC. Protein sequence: CAISLRTSSSYNEQFF.

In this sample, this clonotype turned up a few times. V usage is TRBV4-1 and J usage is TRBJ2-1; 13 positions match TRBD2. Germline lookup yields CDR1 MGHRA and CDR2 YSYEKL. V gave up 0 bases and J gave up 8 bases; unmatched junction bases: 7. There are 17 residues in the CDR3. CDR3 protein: CASSQERGLAGIDEQFF. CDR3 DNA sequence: TGCGCCAGCAGCCAAGAAAGGGGACTAGCGGGAATCGATGAGCAGTTCTTC.

The CDR3 is CASSMTSGGYNEQFF. The CDR3 DNA follows: TGCGCCAGCAGCATGACTAGCGGGGGGTACAATGAGCAGTTCTTC. J is TRBJ2-1 and V is TRBV5-1; TRBD2 agrees at 13 bases. With 4 bases clipped from V and 4 bases from J, the junction kept 2 bases outside the gene matches. The germline V gene has CDR1 SGHRS and CDR2 YFSETQ. CDR3 length equals 15 residues.

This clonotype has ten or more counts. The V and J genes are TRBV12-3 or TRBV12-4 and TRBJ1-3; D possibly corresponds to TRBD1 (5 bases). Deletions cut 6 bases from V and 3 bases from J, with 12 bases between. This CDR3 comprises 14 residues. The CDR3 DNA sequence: TGTGCCAGCAGAATCCGGGGGATTGGAAACACCATATATTTT. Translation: CASRIRGIGNTIYF.

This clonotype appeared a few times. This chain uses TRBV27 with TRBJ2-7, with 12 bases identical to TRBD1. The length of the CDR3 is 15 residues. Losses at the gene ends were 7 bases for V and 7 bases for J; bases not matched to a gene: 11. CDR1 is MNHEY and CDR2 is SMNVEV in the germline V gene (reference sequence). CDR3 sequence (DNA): TGTGCCAGCAATCCAACCGGGACAGGGGGCTGGGAGCAGTACTTC. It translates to CASNPTGTGGWEQYF.

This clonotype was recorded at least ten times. CDR3: CSARRVQGQFF. In DNA form, the CDR3 reads TGCAGTGCTAGAAGGGTACAGGGGCAGTTCTTC. The V and J genes are TRBV20-1 and TRBJ2-1; tentatively, D is TRBD1 (6 bases). The germline V gene has CDR1 DFQATT and CDR2 SNEGSKA (reference sequence). V lost 2 bases and J 12 bases, leaving 11 bases between the germline ends. The CDR3 covers 11 residues.

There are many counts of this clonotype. The CDR3 loop reads CASSYRGPYEQYF. The CDR3 coding sequence is TGTGCCAGCAGCTACAGGGGGCCGTACGAGCAGTACTTC. The chain links TRBV7-2 to TRBJ2-7; 9 bases are shared with TRBD1. V shed 4 bases and J 4 bases; nucleotides not matched to a gene: 2. Per germline, CDR1 SGHTA and CDR2 FQGNSA. The CDR3 loop spans 13 amino acids.

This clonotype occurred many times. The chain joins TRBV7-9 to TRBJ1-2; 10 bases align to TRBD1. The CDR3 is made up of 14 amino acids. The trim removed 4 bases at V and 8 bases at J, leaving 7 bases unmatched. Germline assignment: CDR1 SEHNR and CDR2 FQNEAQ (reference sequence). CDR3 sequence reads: CASSSGTGDRGYTF. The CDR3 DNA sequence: TGTGCCAGCAGCTCCGGGACAGGGGATCGGGGCTACACCTTC.